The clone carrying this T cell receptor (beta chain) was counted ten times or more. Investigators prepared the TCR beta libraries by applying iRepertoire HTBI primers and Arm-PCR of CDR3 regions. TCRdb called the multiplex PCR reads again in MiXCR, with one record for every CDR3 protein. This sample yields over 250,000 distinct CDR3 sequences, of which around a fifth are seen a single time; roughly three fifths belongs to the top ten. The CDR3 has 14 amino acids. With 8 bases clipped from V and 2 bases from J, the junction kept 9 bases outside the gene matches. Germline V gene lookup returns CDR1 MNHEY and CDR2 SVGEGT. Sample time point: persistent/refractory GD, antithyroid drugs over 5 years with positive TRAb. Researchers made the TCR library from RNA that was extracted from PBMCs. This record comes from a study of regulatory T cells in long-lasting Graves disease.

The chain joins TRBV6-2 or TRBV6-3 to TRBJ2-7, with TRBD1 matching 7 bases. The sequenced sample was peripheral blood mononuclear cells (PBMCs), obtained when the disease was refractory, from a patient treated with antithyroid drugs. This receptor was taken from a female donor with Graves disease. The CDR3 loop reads CASLPWTGAYEQYF. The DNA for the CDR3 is TGTGCCAGCCTGCCGTGGACAGGAGCCTACGAGCAGTACTTC.